A single sample gave rise to the 20 T cell receptor beta chains below, sequenced in a study of molecular identifiers for immune sequencing clone quantification. Using its own MiXCR run on the PCR reads, TCRdb lists one record per CDR3 protein. The top ten hold about 0.8% of the sample, which has a few hundred thousand distinct CDR3 sequences, roughly 23% seen once. Sequences were obtained from naive CD8+ T cells from blood, with Jurkat cell RNA spiked in. Subset given: FACS-sorted CD8+CD4-CCR7+CD45RA+ naive T cells. The receptor source for this set is a human donor in good health. Some libraries in this study had Jurkat cell RNA spiked in.

The sample holds many counts of this clonotype. The chain employs TRBV6-5 and TRBJ2-3; TRBD2 might be the D (5 bases). With 6 bases removed from V and 4 bases from J, the gap between germline ends came to 17 bases. Per the germline V gene, CDR1 is MNHEY and CDR2 is SVGAGI. This CDR3 is 15 amino acids long. The CDR3 loop reads CASSHALTRPDTQYF. In nucleotides, the CDR3 is TGTGCCAGCAGCCATGCCCTCACTAGGCCAGATACGCAGTATTTT.

The table lists this clonotype with many counts. This chain joins TRBV13 and TRBJ2-2; TRBD2 matches 7 bases. Germline CDR1 is PRHDT and CDR2 is FYEKMQ (reference sequence). After removal of 9 bases from V and 1 base from J, the junction contained 8 bases not matched to a gene. This CDR3 spans 15 amino acids. The CDR3 nucleotides read TGTGCCAGTAAATCGGGGGGTGAGAACACCGGGGAGCTGTTTTTT. Its protein is CASKSGGENTGELFF.

This clonotype occurred many times. The chain combines TRBV7-2 with TRBJ2-7; maybe TRBD2 (6 bases). Germline lookup yields CDR1 SGHTA and CDR2 FQGNSA. There are 13 residues in the CDR3. Deletions cut 4 bases from V and 5 bases from J, with 12 bases between. The DNA for the CDR3 is TGTGCCAGCAGCTCGGGTCTAGCGCACGAGCAGTACTTC. This gives the protein CASSSGLAHEQYF. The full variable domain, completed using reference TRBV7-2 and TRBJ2-7, is GAGVSQSPSNKVTEKGKDVELRCDPISGHTALYWYRQSLGQGLEFLIYFQGNSAPDKSGLPSDRFSAERTGGSVSTLTIQRTQQEDSAVYLCASSSGLAHEQYFGPGTRLTVT.

This clonotype was seen ten or more times. V gene TRBV27 combines with J gene TRBJ1-5, with D perhaps TRBD1 (6 bases). The CDR3 is 14 residues long. CDR1 MNHEY and CDR2 SMNVEV come from the germline V gene (reference sequence). Trimming left V 3 bases short and J 4 bases short, with 10 bases between. The DNA for the CDR3 is TGTGCCAGCAGTTTCGGCAGGGGAAATCAGCCCCAGCATTTT. Its protein is CASSFGRGNQPQHF.

The chain recombines TRBV19 with TRBJ1-6; the match to TRBD1 covers 7 bases. The CDR3 consists of 16 residues. Germline V gives CDR1 LNHDA, CDR2 SQIVND (reference sequence). With V trimmed by 3 bases and J by 8 bases, 10 bases remained unmatched. The CDR3, as DNA: TGTGCCAGTAGTATGGGACAGCGATCCTGGGATTCACCCCTCCACTTT. As protein: CASSMGQRSWDSPLHF.

The CDR3 spells CASSIGQQVEQYF. The DNA of the CDR3 is TGTGCCAGTAGTATCGGGCAGCAGGTCGAGCAGTACTTC. The chain carries TRBV19 and TRBJ2-7, with no clear D. There are 13 residues in the CDR3. CDR1 is LNHDA and CDR2 is SQIVND in the germline V gene (reference sequence). V was trimmed by 3 bases and J by 6 bases, leaving 12 bases between them.

Worth noting for this clonotype: Since a much larger clone is just one base distant, this may be a read error. V is TRBV7-2 and J is TRBJ2-1; 7 bases match TRBD2. The CDR3 runs 16 residues. Germline CDR1 reads SGHTA; CDR2 reads FQGNSA. CDR3 loop: CASSSWGGVGYDEQFF. DNA for the CDR3: TGTGCCAGCAGCTCGTGGGGGGGGGTGGGCTACGATGAGCAGTTCTTC.

Of note for this clonotype: Germline is not matched at one junction end, which may reflect a read error. V is TRBV4-3 and J is TRBJ2-6; D might be TRBD1 (5 bases). Germline CDR1 and CDR2: LGHNA and YSLEER. This CDR3 is built from 17 residues. CDR3 in DNA: TGCGCCAGCAGCCAAGATCGAATCAACTCTGGGGCCAGCGTCCTGACTTTC. This gives the protein CASSQDRINSGASVLTF.

In its sample, this clonotype was seen a few times. The chain is built from TRBV28 and TRBJ1-4; D ambiguous. Germline CDR1 is MDHEN and CDR2 is SYDVKM. This CDR3 has 14 residues. V was cut by 6 bases and J by 3 bases, with 11 bases left in between. CDR3 amino acids: CASRAVEANEKLFF. The CDR3 DNA reads TGTGCCAGCAGAGCAGTAGAAGCTAATGAAAAACTGTTTTTT.

This clonotype was seen at least ten times. The chain combines TRBV4-3 with TRBJ2-7; D remains unclear. V was trimmed by 4 bases and J by 0 bases, leaving 19 bases between them. Germline loops: CDR1 LGHNA, CDR2 YSLEER. This CDR3 is built from 17 residues. CDR3 residues: CASSLGAWTESSYEQYF. CDR3 nucleotides: TGCGCCAGCAGCCTAGGCGCCTGGACGGAAAGCTCCTACGAGCAGTACTTC.

The chain couples TRBV27 to TRBJ2-3; 8 bases line up with TRBD2. Germline CDR1 is MNHEY and CDR2 is SMNVEV (reference sequence). The ends lost 5 bases at V and 1 base at J; junction bases unmatched: 8. CDR3 size: 16 residues. The CDR3 bases are TGTGCCAGCAGTCCCCGAGCGGGAGTTGGCACAGATACGCAGTATTTT. It encodes CASSPRAGVGTDTQYF.

The V call is TRBV6-5, the J call TRBJ2-7; no firm D call. The germline gives CDR1 MNHEY, CDR2 SVGAGI. The V gene lost 2 bases and the J gene lost 3 bases, with 8 bases spanning the gap. The CDR3 is made up of 13 amino acids. The CDR3 region has the DNA TGTGCCAGCAGTTACGCGGCCGGCTACGAGCAGTACTTC. Its protein product is CASSYAAGYEQYF.

This clonotype was seen a handful of times. The chain employs TRBV4-1 and TRBJ2-1; no definite D call. CDR3 length equals 17 residues. Trimming cost V 0 bases and J 4 bases, with 16 bases left between them. Germline lookup yields CDR1 MGHRA and CDR2 YSYEKL. As DNA, the CDR3 is TGCGCCAGCAGCCAAGAAATCTTTTCAGAGGAATACAATGAGCAGTTCTTC. This sequence encodes CASSQEIFSEEYNEQFF.

This clonotype was detected a few times. The chain carries TRBV27 and TRBJ2-5, with 8 nucleotides matching TRBD2. Germline V gives CDR1 MNHEY, CDR2 SMNVEV (reference sequence). Losses at the gene ends were 1 base for V and 7 bases for J; bases not matched to a gene: 11. The CDR3 is made up of 16 amino acids. CDR3 DNA sequence: TGTGCCAGCAGTTTATGGGCGGGGGGCCCCTATTGGACCCAGTACTTC. Translating gives CASSLWAGGPYWTQYF.

This clonotype was recorded many times. The chain carries TRBV28 and TRBJ2-3; D not certain. Deletions cut 3 bases from V and 2 bases from J, with 18 bases between. The CDR3 length is 17 residues. The V gene's germline CDR1 is MDHEN and CDR2 SYDVKM. As DNA, the CDR3 is TGTGCCAGCAGTTTCGCTCAGACCCGATTCGACACAGATACGCAGTATTTT. Amino acid sequence: CASSFAQTRFDTDTQYF.

Many counts were recorded for this clonotype. The chain couples TRBV29-1 to TRBJ1-3, with 7 bases identical to TRBD1. The CDR3 length is 14 residues. Germline CDR1 SQVTM, CDR2 ANQGSEA. V dropped 7 bases and J dropped 0; count of bases not matched to a gene: 6. CDR3 in DNA: TGCAGCGCTCGACAGGGAAACTCTGGAAACACCATATATTTT. This codes for CSARQGNSGNTIYF.

Comments on this clonotype: A read error may produce the germline difference seen at one junction end. The chain is built from TRBV6-1 and TRBJ2-1; D is unresolved. CDR1 and CDR2 from the germline V gene are MNHNS and SASEGT. The CDR3 consists of 17 residues. The CDR3 loop reads CAGSDIPDAPNNNEQFF. In DNA form, the CDR3 reads TGTGCCGGCAGTGATATACCGGACGCACCAAATAACAATGAGCAGTTCTTC.

Concerning this clonotype itself: It may be a read error: a sequence one base away is much more abundant. V usage is TRBV5-1 and J usage is TRBJ2-5; 10 bases align to TRBD2. V was clipped by 8 bases and J by 3 bases; unmatched bases: 10. The CDR3 sequence is 15 residues long. Germline CDR1 is SGHRS and CDR2 is YFSETQ. CDR3 nucleotide sequence: TGCGCCAGTAGGATGGCTAGCGGGGGAAAAGAGACCCAGTACTTC. It is translated as CASRMASGGKETQYF.

This clonotype was recorded many times. The J gene is TRBJ1-1, the V gene TRBV7-6; no reliable D call. Deletions cut 1 base from V and 6 bases from J, with 9 bases between. CDR1 is SGHVS, CDR2 FNYEAQ, per germline. The CDR3 covers 13 residues. CDR3 residues: CASSLGWGAEAFF. The CDR3 DNA follows: TGTGCCAGCAGCTTAGGTTGGGGAGCTGAAGCTTTCTTT.

This clonotype was observed a few times. One junction end does not reproduce the germline sequence, and a read error may be involved. The chain carries TRBV2 and TRBJ1-1; possibly TRBD1 for D (6 bases). The CDR3 is made up of 15 amino acids. Germline V CDR1 and CDR2: SNHLY, FYNNEI. The CDR3 protein is CASSERDMTNTEALF. The CDR3, as DNA: TGTGCCAGCAGTGAACGGGACATGACGAACACTGAAGCTCTCTTT.